This entry lists 17 T cell receptor beta chains sequenced from one sample in a study of cytomegalovirus exposure and HLA in healthy donors. The PCR ran on 60 Vbeta and 13 Jbeta primers. Sequencing was performed with immunoSEQ multiplex PCR; in TCRdb, only in-frame clones are kept and a portion is missing. The data contain about 170,000 clones, 62% of them singletons. Sequencing used PBMCs. The receptors derive from a middle-aged man in good health and CMV-seronegative.

A few counts support this clone. The chain employs TRBV18 and TRBJ1-3, with D perhaps TRBD1 (5 bases). V was shortened by 1 base and J by 4 bases, with 11 bases between the two germline ends. The length of the CDR3 is 15 residues. Germline CDR1 is KGHSH and CDR2 is LQKENI. The CDR3 reads CASSPLEGAGNTIYF. In nucleotides, the CDR3 is TGTGCCAGCTCACCACTTGAAGGGGCGGGAAACACCATATATTTT.

V and J are TRBV7-6 and TRBJ2-1; 10 bases match TRBD2. The ends lost 1 base at V and 9 bases at J; junction bases unmatched: 3. Germline V gives CDR1 SGHVS, CDR2 FNYEAQ. The CDR3 extends over 14 amino acids. The CDR3 here is CASSLERTSGEQFF. CDR3 in DNA: TGTGCCAGCAGCTTAGAAAGGACTAGCGGTGAGCAGTTCTTC.

This chain connects TRBV7-2 to TRBJ1-4; 10 positions agree with TRBD1. V gave up 1 base and J gave up 4 bases; unmatched junction bases: 0. Germline V gene data show CDR1 as SGHTA and CDR2 as FQGNSA. This CDR3 has 15 residues. The CDR3 loop reads CASSLGTGGNEKLFF. The DNA for the CDR3 is TGTGCCAGCAGCTTAGGGACAGGGGGTAATGAAAAACTGTTTTTT.

This clone showed up just a few times. The chain recombines TRBV27 with TRBJ2-1; 10 nucleotides agree with TRBD2. Germline V gives CDR1 MNHEY, CDR2 SMNVEV (reference sequence). V dropped 2 bases and J dropped 3; count of bases not matched to a gene: 1. This CDR3 contains 15 residues. CDR3 in DNA: TGTGCCAGCAGTTTAGTAGCGGGGGGCTACAATGAGCAGTTCTTC. Translated: CASSLVAGGYNEQFF.

The J gene is TRBJ1-2, the V gene TRBV28; D gene uncertain. V dropped 0 bases and J dropped 0 bases, with 5 bases sitting between them. The CDR3 is made up of 14 amino acids. CDR1 is MDHEN, CDR2 SYDVKM, per germline. The CDR3 sequence: CASSLWRSNYGYTF. The CDR3 bases are TGTGCCAGCAGTTTATGGAGATCTAACTATGGCTACACCTTC.

V is TRBV2 and J is TRBJ2-5, with 9 bases matching TRBD2. The V gene's germline CDR1 is SNHLY and CDR2 FYNNEI. Trimming removed 4 bases from V and 3 bases from J; junction bases left unmatched: 6. The CDR3 sequence is 15 residues long. The CDR3 here is CASSGAAGGEETQYF. The CDR3 coding sequence is TGTGCCAGCAGTGGGGCAGCGGGGGGCGAAGAGACCCAGTACTTC.

The chain carries TRBV28 and TRBJ2-7; D remains ambiguous. The germline gives CDR1 MDHEN, CDR2 SYDVKM. The CDR3 extends over 14 amino acids. V was trimmed by 5 bases and J by 2 bases, leaving 13 bases between them. CDR3 nucleotide sequence: TGTGCCAGCAGTCTTATTACTATTCCCTACGAGCAGTACTTC. Translating it yields CASSLITIPYEQYF.

For this clone: This sample includes further DNA sequences coding for the same CDR3. The chain combines TRBV5-1 with TRBJ2-1; no definite D call. The germline CDR1 and CDR2 sequences are SGHRS and YFSETQ. The V gene lost 0 bases and the J gene lost 0 bases, with 4 bases spanning the gap. The CDR3 is 14 amino acids. The CDR3: CASSLESSYNEQFF. The DNA of the CDR3 is TGCGCCAGCAGCTTGGAGAGCTCCTACAATGAGCAGTTCTTC. Drawing the rest from reference TRBV5-1 and TRBJ2-1, the complete variable domain is KAGVTQTPRYLIKTRGQQVTLSCSPISGHRSVSWYQQTPGQGLQFLFEYFSETQRNKGNFPGRFSGRQFSNSRSEMNVSTLELGDSALYLCASSLESSYNEQFFGPGTRLTVL.

The CDR3 loop is CASSAGTGGQSTIYF. DNA for the CDR3: TGTGCCAGCAGCGCTGGGACAGGCGGACAGTCGACCATATATTTT. The genes are TRBV7-9 and TRBJ1-3; 8 bases are a match to TRBD1. This CDR3 contains 15 residues. Trimming removed 5 bases from V and 10 bases from J; junction bases left unmatched: 13. Germline V gene lookup returns CDR1 SEHNR and CDR2 FQNEAQ (reference sequence).

This clone was seen more than once but under ten times. The chain employs TRBV7-2 and TRBJ2-5, with 8 bases aligning to TRBD2. The CDR3 sequence is 15 residues long. After removal of 4 bases from V and 5 bases from J, the junction contained 9 bases not matched to a gene. Looked up from germline, CDR1 is SGHTA and CDR2 is FQGNSA. The CDR3 region is CASSSSSGGGETQYF. CDR3 nucleotides: TGTGCCAGCAGCTCCTCAAGCGGGGGCGGGGAGACCCAGTACTTC.

This clone was counted a single time. The chain carries TRBV6-5 and TRBJ1-6; D might be TRBD1 (5 bases). The CDR3 runs 16 residues. Trimming left V 2 bases short and J 0 bases short, with 8 bases between. CDR1 is MNHEY, CDR2 SVGAGI, per germline. CDR3 nucleotides: TGTGCCAGCAGTTACCGGGGGAGCTCCTATAATTCACCCCTCCACTTT. The encoded protein is CASSYRGSSYNSPLHF.

This clone was detected once. J is TRBJ2-3 and V is TRBV6-5; tentatively, D is TRBD1 (5 bases). Trimming removed 7 bases from V and 2 bases from J, with 13 bases in between. The CDR3 consists of 14 residues. CDR1 and CDR2 from the germline V gene are MNHEY and SVGAGI. CDR3 protein: CASTDRRATDTQYF. CDR3 in DNA: TGTGCCAGCACCGACCGCAGGGCCACAGATACGCAGTATTTT.

This chain joins TRBV7-2 and TRBJ1-1, with D perhaps TRBD1 (5 bases). CDR3 length: 14 amino acids. Trimming took off 3 bases at V and 4 bases at J, with 12 bases between the two ends. Looked up from germline, CDR1 is SGHTA and CDR2 is FQGNSA. The CDR3 here is CASSFGGVGTEAFF. CDR3 DNA sequence: TGTGCCAGCAGCTTCGGGGGTGTGGGCACTGAAGCTTTCTTT.

V gene TRBV10-2 combines with J gene TRBJ1-4; 9 bases are shared with TRBD1. This CDR3 contains 14 residues. CDR1 WSHSY and CDR2 SAAADI come from the germline V gene. Trimming cost V 3 bases and J 12 bases; bases outside gene matches: 8. The CDR3 coding sequence is TGCGCCAGCAGTGAACGGGACAGGGAGGTTGAACTGTTTTTT. It encodes CASSERDREVELFF.

The chain is built from TRBV29-1 and TRBJ2-3, with D possibly being TRBD2 (5 bases). The CDR3 length is 17 residues. V lost 4 bases to trimming and J lost 5 bases, with 25 bases between them. Germline CDR1 and CDR2: SQVTM and ANQGSEA. CDR3 loop: CSVVPGAGEGSVDTQYF. CDR3 bases: TGCAGCGTTGTCCCCGGCGCCGGGGAAGGTTCAGTAGATACGCAGTATTTT.

The genes are TRBV27 and TRBJ2-7; 11 bases are shared with TRBD2. From germline, CDR1 is MNHEY and CDR2 SMNVEV (reference sequence). The CDR3 consists of 16 residues. V shed 6 bases and J 3 bases; nucleotides not matched to a gene: 10. The CDR3 sequence is CASSGGTSGEIYEQYF. The CDR3 DNA reads TGTGCCAGCAGCGGCGGGACTAGCGGAGAAATCTACGAGCAGTACTTC.

This clone appeared once. The V and J genes are TRBV6-5 and TRBJ1-5, with D maybe TRBD1 (6 bases). CDR1 is MNHEY and CDR2 is SVGAGI in the germline V gene. The CDR3 runs to 16 residues. V shed 2 bases and J shed 0 bases, with 11 bases lying between them. CDR3 region: CASSYPGTYSNQPQHF. The CDR3 DNA reads TGTGCCAGCAGTTACCCCGGGACATATAGCAATCAGCCCCAGCATTTT.